These T cell receptor beta chains were read from a single sample in a study of blood T cells in healthy people across ages. TCRdb passed the 5' RACE reads through MiXCR, listing each CDR3 protein once. The repertoire has about a million distinct CDR3 sequences, approximately 38% of them found once; the top ten carry 13%. The sequenced material came from blood. These receptors originate from a man younger than 30 in good health. CDR3s include the opening cysteine and the closing phenylalanine or tryptophan. Each record gives: V gene, clone size, D gene, CDR3 length, J gene, CDR3 protein, CDR3 DNA. The D gene is left open where the match is weak. The size field is filled for only some rows; it gives once, few, many or a size class.

>TRBV4-1|NA|NA|15|TRBJ1-4
CASSQEDATNEKLFF
TGCGCCAGCAGCCAAGAGGACGCAACTAATGAAAAACTGTTTTTT
>TRBV5-1|NA|TRBD1|13|TRBJ1-2
CASSDGTEPGYTF
TGCGCCAGCAGCGACGGGACAGAGCCGGGCTACACCTTC
>TRBV20-1|many|TRBD1|14|TRBJ1-2
CSARPPGGSGGYTF
TGCAGTGCTAGACCTCCAGGGGGCTCGGGAGGCTACACCTTC
>TRBV29-1|once|TRBD1|12|TRBJ2-1
CSVSDRVNEQFF
TGCAGCGTAAGTGACAGGGTCAATGAGCAGTTCTTC
>TRBV10-3|few|TRBD1|19|TRBJ1-2
CAISKRDPLLGQETYGYTF
TGTGCCATCAGTAAGAGAGACCCACTATTGGGACAGGAGACGTATGGCTACACCTTC
>TRBV20-1|NA|NA|16|TRBJ2-3
CSARVNRAGSTDTQYF
TGCAGTGCTAGAGTAAACAGGGCAGGGAGCACAGATACGCAGTATTTT
>TRBV10-3|NA|NA|14|TRBJ2-3
CAIAPGRRTDTQYF
TGTGCCATCGCCCCGGGTCGACGCACAGATACGCAGTATTTT
>TRBV21-1|few|NA|15|TRBJ2-5
CASSKETGPRETQYF
TGTGCCAGCAGCAAAGAGACGGGGCCGAGGGAGACCCAGTACTTC
>TRBV20-1|NA|TRBD2|18|TRBJ2-2
CSARTGLAGHINTGELFF
TGCAGTGCTAGGACGGGACTAGCGGGGCACATTAACACCGGGGAGCTGTTTTTT
>TRBV5-1|NA|NA|13|TRBJ2-3
CASSSRVDYTQYF
TGCGCCAGCAGCTCACGGGTCGACTATACGCAGTATTTT
>TRBV20-1|NA|NA|13|TRBJ1-2
CSAGDGQYYGCTF
TGCAGTGCTGGAGATGGGCAGTACTATGGCTGCACCTTC
>TRBV7-8|few|NA|16|TRBJ2-1
CASSPRYGDSYNEQFF
TGTGCCAGCAGCCCTCGGTACGGAGATTCCTACAATGAGCAGTTCTTC
>TRBV20-1|few|NA|13|TRBJ1-6
CSARRGIDSPLHF
TGCAGTGCTAGACGAGGTATTGATTCACCCCTCCACTTT
>TRBV6-1|NA|NA|15|TRBJ2-2
CASSERQGQTGELFF
TGTGCCAGCAGTGAAAGGCAGGGCCAGACCGGGGAGCTGTTTTTT
>TRBV5-6|NA|NA|15|TRBJ1-6
CASSPGGGYNSPLHF
TGTGCCAGCAGCCCCGGTGGGGGATATAATTCACCCCTCCACTTT
>TRBV20-1|NA|TRBD2|17|TRBJ2-1
CSARVIGGSGGYNEQFF
TGCAGTGCTAGAGTCATTGGGGGAAGCGGGGGCTACAATGAGCAGTTCTTC
>TRBV27|NA|TRBD2|13|TRBJ2-7
CASRPGLRHEQYF
TGTGCCAGCAGGCCGGGACTACGGCACGAGCAGTACTTC
>TRBV20-1|few|TRBD1|11|TRBJ2-5
CSADREETQYF
TGCAGTGCTGACAGGGAAGAGACCCAGTACTTC
>TRBV6-2/TRBV6-3|few|NA|18|TRBJ2-3
CASSYGVQGKSSTDTQYF
TGTGCCAGCAGTTACGGAGTACAGGGTAAATCTAGCACAGATACGCAGTATTTT
>TRBV4-3|NA|NA|18|TRBJ2-1
CASSQAPPSPISYNEQFF
TGCGCCAGCAGCCAAGCACCCCCTAGCCCTATCTCCTACAATGAGCAGTTCTTC
>TRBV7-8|once|TRBD2|16|TRBJ2-5
CASSLRAGGLGNEQYF
TGTGCCAGCAGCCTTAGGGCGGGGGGCCTTGGGAATGAGCAGTACTTC
>TRBV27|NA|NA|16|TRBJ2-7
CASSSRGAGTTYEQYF
TGTGCCAGCAGTTCCCGCGGAGCGGGGACAACCTACGAGCAGTACTTC
>TRBV24-1|few|TRBD1|13|TRBJ1-5
CATEGAGNQPQHF
TGTGCCACCGAGGGGGCCGGTAATCAGCCCCAGCATTTT
>TRBV12-3/TRBV12-4|NA|TRBD2|17|TRBJ2-3
CASSPRRASGGEDTQYF
TGTGCCAGCAGCCCTCGCCGGGCTAGCGGGGGTGAAGATACGCAGTATTTT
>TRBV20-1|NA|NA|14|TRBJ1-4
CSARNGGSNEKLFF
TGCAGTGCTCGGAATGGGGGGTCGAATGAAAAACTGTTTTTT
>TRBV4-2|few|TRBD2|17|TRBJ2-1
CASSQGSSGGSYNEQFF
TGTGCCAGCAGCCAAGGATCTAGCGGGGGCTCCTACAATGAGCAGTTCTTC
>TRBV12-3/TRBV12-4|NA|NA|13|TRBJ1-2
CATQGGQGYGYTF
TGTGCCACCCAAGGGGGGCAAGGGTATGGCTACACCTTC
>TRBV6-5|few|NA|13|TRBJ1-2
CASSYSAGSRYTF
TGTGCCAGCAGTTACTCGGCAGGCTCCCGCTACACCTTC
>TRBV28|few|NA|13|TRBJ1-1
CASSLTGGAEAFF
TGTGCCAGCAGTTTAACGGGGGGCGCTGAAGCTTTCTTT
>TRBV6-5|few|NA|14|TRBJ1-2
CASSPRTGRYGYTF
TGTGCCAGCAGTCCACGGACGGGTCGCTATGGCTACACCTTC
>TRBV10-3|once|TRBD1|13|TRBJ1-1
CASTTGERTEAFF
TGTGCCAGCACCACAGGGGAAAGGACTGAAGCTTTCTTT
>TRBV5-1|few|TRBD1|15|TRBJ1-6
CASSPVRDSNSPLHF
TGCGCCAGCAGCCCGGTCCGGGACAGCAATTCACCCCTCCACTTT
>TRBV7-2|NA|NA|15|TRBJ2-7
CASSLNLASSYEQYF
TGTGCCAGCAGCTTAAATCTAGCTAGCTCCTACGAGCAGTACTTC
>TRBV7-9|many|TRBD2|16|TRBJ2-3
CASSPGLAGEGDTQYF
TGTGCCAGCAGCCCGGGACTAGCGGGGGAAGGAGATACGCAGTATTTT
>TRBV3-1|NA|NA|14|TRBJ2-1
CASGGGEAYNEQFF
TGTGCCAGCGGGGGGGGCGAAGCCTACAATGAGCAGTTCTTC
>TRBV5-4|few|TRBD1|17|TRBJ1-2
CASSIDWVGDRGDGYTF
TGTGCCAGCAGCATAGACTGGGTCGGAGACAGGGGAGATGGCTACACCTTC
>TRBV28|NA|TRBD2|14|TRBJ2-5
CASSFGTSVETQYF
TGTGCCAGCAGTTTTGGGACTAGCGTGGAGACCCAGTACTTC
>TRBV12-3/TRBV12-4|NA|NA|13|TRBJ1-1
CASSLKAGTEAFF
TGTGCCAGCAGTTTGAAGGCTGGCACTGAAGCTTTCTTT
>TRBV28|once|TRBD1|15|TRBJ1-1
CASSYPGQMRTEAFF
TGTGCCAGCAGTTACCCGGGACAGATGAGGACTGAAGCTTTCTTT
>TRBV7-2|NA|TRBD1|17|TRBJ2-1
CASSFSPIGTVYNEQFF
TGTGCCAGCAGCTTTTCCCCGATAGGGACAGTCTACAATGAGCAGTTCTTC
>TRBV10-3|NA|TRBD2|14|TRBJ2-1
CATQGSGIILEQFF
TGTGCCACCCAGGGTAGCGGGATAATTCTTGAGCAGTTCTTC
>TRBV20-1|NA|TRBD1|15|TRBJ2-1
CSAPRDGTGRNEQFF
TGCAGTGCTCCCCGGGATGGGACAGGGAGAAATGAGCAGTTCTTC
>TRBV29-1|many|TRBD1|12|TRBJ1-2
CSVPGQNYGYTF
TGCAGCGTTCCGGGACAGAACTATGGCTACACCTTC
>TRBV7-2|NA|NA|16|TRBJ2-1
CASSLVGQGGYNEQFF
TGTGCCAGCAGCTTAGTTGGGCAGGGGGGTTATAATGAGCAGTTCTTC
>TRBV20-1|few|NA|12|TRBJ1-6
CSARVPGGPLHF
TGCAGTGCTAGAGTGCCGGGAGGACCCCTCCACTTT
>TRBV6-5|NA|NA|13|TRBJ1-5
CASSSRENQPQHF
TGTGCCAGCAGTTCGCGGGAAAATCAGCCCCAGCATTTT